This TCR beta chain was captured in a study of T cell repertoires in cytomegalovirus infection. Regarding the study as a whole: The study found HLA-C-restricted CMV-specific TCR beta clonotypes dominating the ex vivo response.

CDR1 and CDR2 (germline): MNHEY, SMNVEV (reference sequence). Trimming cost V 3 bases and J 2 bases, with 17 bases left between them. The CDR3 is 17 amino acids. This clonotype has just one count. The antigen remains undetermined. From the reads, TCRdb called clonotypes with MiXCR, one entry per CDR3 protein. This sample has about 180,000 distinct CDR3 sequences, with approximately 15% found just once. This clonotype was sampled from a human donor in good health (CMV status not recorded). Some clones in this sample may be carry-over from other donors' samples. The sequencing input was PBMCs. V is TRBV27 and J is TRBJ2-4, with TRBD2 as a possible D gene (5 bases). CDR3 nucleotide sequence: TGTGCCAGCAGTTTTTCCCCGGGGAGAGGAACCAAAAACATTCAGTACTTC. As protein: CASSFSPGRGTKNIQYF.